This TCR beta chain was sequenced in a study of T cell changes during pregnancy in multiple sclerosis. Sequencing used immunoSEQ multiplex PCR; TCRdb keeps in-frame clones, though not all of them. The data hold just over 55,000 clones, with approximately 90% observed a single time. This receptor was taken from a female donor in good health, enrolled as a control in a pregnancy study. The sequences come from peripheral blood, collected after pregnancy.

The CDR3 sequence is CASRSGTGSSPLHF. As DNA, the CDR3 is TGTGCCAGCAGGTCAGGGACAGGGAGCTCACCCCTCCACTTT. The chain uses TRBV6-5 and TRBJ1-6; the match to TRBD1 covers 9 bases. Looked up from germline, CDR1 is MNHEY and CDR2 is SVGAGI. The length of the CDR3 is 14 residues. V lost 6 bases and J lost 10; bases outside the gene matches: 7.